Listed here are 8 T cell receptor beta chains from one sample, sequenced in a study of OX40 agonist ivuxolimab in advanced cancers. Clones were sequenced by immunoSEQ multiplex PCR, and TCRdb holds only the in-frame ones, with some missing. The data show some 68,000 clones, about 85% seen once. The sequencing used CD4+ or CD8+ T cells sorted from blood, collected in a trial of the OX40 agonist ivuxolimab. The source is an adult with an advanced solid tumor such as melanoma, head and neck, liver or kidney cancer.

In this sample, this clone turned up once. The chain joins TRBV5-1 to TRBJ2-2, with D perhaps TRBD2 (5 bases). V dropped 1 base and J dropped 1 base, with 11 bases sitting between them. CDR3 size: 16 residues. Germline CDR1 and CDR2: SGHRS and YFSETQ. CDR3 residues: CASSLRLAGNTGELFF. CDR3 sequence (DNA): TGCGCCAGCAGCTTGAGACTCGCGGGGAACACCGGGGAGCTGTTTTTT.

This chain joins TRBV18 and TRBJ2-5; maybe TRBD2 (5 bases). V dropped 4 bases and J dropped 3 bases, with 9 bases sitting between them. There are 13 residues in the CDR3. Germline CDR1 reads KGHSH; CDR2 reads LQKENI. The CDR3 loop reads CASSQEDEETQYF. The CDR3 DNA follows: TGTGCCAGCTCACAGGAGGATGAAGAGACCCAGTACTTC.

The table lists this clone with a count of one. V is TRBV30 and J is TRBJ1-2, with D maybe TRBD1 (6 bases). Germline assignment: CDR1 GTSNPN and CDR2 SVGIG (reference sequence). The V and J ends lost 5 bases and 10 bases respectively, with 20 bases between them. The CDR3 extends over 13 amino acids. The CDR3, as DNA: TGTGCCTGGGGTAATCACAGGGATATTGCCTACACCTTC. This codes for CAWGNHRDIAYTF.

The chain joins TRBV19 to TRBJ1-3; no definite D call. Between the trimmed V and J ends, which lost 2 bases and 0 bases, there was a span of 23 bases. The CDR3 spans 20 residues. From germline, CDR1 is LNHDA and CDR2 SQIVND (reference sequence). The CDR3 coding sequence is TGTGCCAGTAGTATAAGAATACCCGGGAACCTCCTAAGCTCTGGAAACACCATATATTTT. Its protein product is CASSIRIPGNLLSSGNTIYF.

V gene TRBV5-1 combines with J gene TRBJ2-4; D gene ambiguous. CDR1 is SGHRS and CDR2 is YFSETQ in the germline V gene. This CDR3 has 14 residues. V was pared by 0 bases and J by 5 bases, with 9 bases between. CDR3 in DNA: TGCGCCAGCAGCTTGGTAGGGTACCAAAACATTCAGTACTTC. It yields the protein CASSLVGYQNIQYF.

This clone appeared a few times. The chain is built from TRBV12-5 and TRBJ2-1; 9 positions match TRBD1. This CDR3 is built from 15 residues. The trim removed 1 base at V and 8 bases at J, leaving 6 bases unmatched. Germline V CDR1 and CDR2: LGHNT, FRNRAP. CDR3 DNA: TGTGCTAGTGGTTTGGGACAGGGGGATTTTGATGAGCAGTTCTTC. This sequence encodes CASGLGQGDFDEQFF.

The V gene is TRBV5-1, the J gene TRBJ2-1; 8 bases agree with TRBD1. The germline V gene encodes CDR1 SGHRS and CDR2 YFSETQ. The V segment lost 4 bases and the J segment 5 bases; nucleotides outside the gene matches: 5. There are 14 residues in the CDR3. The CDR3 loop is CASSPGQGNNEQFF. Here the CDR3 DNA reads TGCGCCAGCAGCCCCGGACAGGGAAACAATGAGCAGTTCTTC. Drawing the rest from reference TRBV5-1 and TRBJ2-1, the complete variable domain is KAGVTQTPRYLIKTRGQQVTLSCSPISGHRSVSWYQQTPGQGLQFLFEYFSETQRNKGNFPGRFSGRQFSNSRSEMNVSTLELGDSALYLCASSPGQGNNEQFFGPGTRLTVL.

This rearrangement joins TRBV11-3 to TRBJ2-5; 7 nucleotides line up with TRBD2. Per germline, CDR1 SGHNT and CDR2 YENEEA. The CDR3 is 15 amino acids. The trim removed 0 bases at V and 5 bases at J, leaving 6 bases unmatched. As DNA, the CDR3 is TGTGCCAGCAGCTTAGACTCGGGAGGTGGGGAGACCCAGTACTTC. Translation: CASSLDSGGGETQYF.